A selection of T cell receptor beta chains follows, all from one sample in a study of shared clonotypes between healthy human individuals. Profiling relied on immunoSEQ multiplex PCR, and the TCRdb table lists in-frame clones only, not all of them. The table shows more than 2 million clones, with 80% to 95% occurring only once. The sequenced sample consisted of naive CD8+ T cells from PBMCs. The source is a man aged 18 to 30 in good health. Some clones in this sample may be carry-over from other donors' samples. The CDR3 runs from the conserved cysteine through the conserved F or W. Each record gives: J gene, V gene, D gene, clone size, CDR3 DNA, CDR3 protein. D genes are given only for firm matches. Expanded clones get a size class; other rows say once, few or many, or leave the size out.

>TRBJ2-3|TRBV10-2|TRBD2|-
TGCGCCAGCAGTGAGTCGGGACTAGCGGGAGTACAGGGGGCAGATACGCAGTATTTT
CASSESGLAGVQGADTQYF
>TRBJ2-4|TRBV30|-|-
TGTGCCTGGAGTGAGGCTAGAACCCAAAACATTCAGTACTTC
CAWSEARTQNIQYF
>TRBJ2-7|TRBV27|-|-
TGTGCCAGCAGTTGGGCCGCCGGGACTCCGGGCTTCCACTACGAGCAGTACTTC
CASSWAAGTPGFHYEQYF
>TRBJ2-7|TRBV28|-|-
TGTGCCAGCAGTTTCACCTTCGAGCAGTACTTC
CASSFTFEQYF
>TRBJ1-2|TRBV2|TRBD1|-
TGTGCCAGCAGCGAAGACAGGGCTTTCTATGGCTACACCTTC
CASSEDRAFYGYTF
>TRBJ2-7|TRBV5-1|-|-
TGCGCCAGCAGCTTGTATAAGGGGTACGAGCAGTACTTC
CASSLYKGYEQYF
>TRBJ2-5|TRBV9|-|-
TGTGCCAGCAGCGTACCGGACGGAGGAGAGACCCAGTACTTC
CASSVPDGGETQYF
>TRBJ2-2|TRBV10-3|TRBD2|-
TGTGCCATCAGTGAGTCGGGAGGGCTCACCGGGGAGCTGTTTTTT
CAISESGGLTGELFF
>TRBJ2-5|TRBV5-6|TRBD2|-
TGTGCCAGCAGCTTGGCCTACCTAGCGGGGCAAGAGACCCAGTACTTC
CASSLAYLAGQETQYF
>TRBJ2-3|TRBV30|-|-
TGTGCCTGGAGTGTTGACAGCGATTACACAGATACGCAGTATTTT
CAWSVDSDYTDTQYF
>TRBJ2-1|TRBV4-3|TRBD1|-
TGCGCCAGCAGCCAAGATCTGGGACAGGGGGTATCGCGTGAGCAGTTCTTC
CASSQDLGQGVSREQFF
>TRBJ2-7|TRBV15|-|-
TGTGCCACCAGCCTCGGGGGTTTCTCCTACGAGCAGTACTTC
CATSLGGFSYEQYF
>TRBJ1-1|TRBV28|-|-
TGTGCCAGCAGCCCAGGGACTCCCCCCAAGGGCACTGAAGCTTTCTTT
CASSPGTPPKGTEAFF
>TRBJ2-1|TRBV13|-|-
TGTGCCAGCAGCTTAACCCAACGCAGCTCCTACAATGAGCAGTTCTTC
CASSLTQRSSYNEQFF
>TRBJ2-5|TRBV7-9|-|-
TGTGCCAGCCAGCTTAGGGTAGGGGAGACCCAGTACTTC
CASQLRVGETQYF
>TRBJ2-7|TRBV28|-|-
TGTGCCAGCAGTTTCCTAAGGCCCGGACGGCATAACTACGAGCAGTACTTC
CASSFLRPGRHNYEQYF
>TRBJ1-1|TRBV4-2|-|-
TGTGCCAGCAGCCAAGTGAGGCAGGTTGGCACTGAAGCTTTCTTT
CASSQVRQVGTEAFF
>TRBJ2-1|TRBV27|-|once
TGTGCCAGCAGTTCCCTCTCTATCTATAATGAGCAGTTCTTC
CASSSLSIYNEQFF
>TRBJ1-5|TRBV6-1|-|-
TGTGCCAGCAGAGGAATAACCGTGCAACGGCCCCAGCATTTT
CASRGITVQRPQHF
>TRBJ2-7|TRBV10-1|-|-
TGCGCCAGCAGTGAGGAACCAGGGGATTTTTACGAGCAGTACTTC
CASSEEPGDFYEQYF
>TRBJ2-7|TRBV5-6|-|-
TGTGCCAGCAGCTTGGCGGACAGATCCTACGAGCAGTACTTC
CASSLADRSYEQYF
>TRBJ2-5|TRBV11-2|-|-
TGTGCCAGCAGCTCCCCGCGACAGCAAGAGACCCAGTACTTC
CASSSPRQQETQYF